This T cell receptor (beta chain) emerged from a study of technical replicates of blood from a few donors. Concerning this clone: Relative to the germline gene, one junction end is altered; a read error may explain this.

Germline V gene sequence: CDR1 LNHDA, CDR2 SQIVND (reference sequence). The length of the CDR3 is 12 residues. Repertoires were generated with immunoSEQ multiplex PCR, while TCRdb's copy carries only in-frame clones and drops some. The sample lists roughly 85,000 clones, roughly 94% occurring once. The genes are TRBV19 and TRBJ1-2; a weak D match, TRBD1 (5 bases). The TCR originated in a human donor in good health. Sequencing input: T cells isolated from PBMCs. CDR3 DNA sequence: TGTGCCAGTAGGGACAACAACTCTGGCTACACCTTC. Translation gives CASRDNNSGYTF.